Listed below are T cell receptor beta chains from one sample, sequenced in a study of blood T cell repertoires in COVID-19. Measured with immunoSEQ multiplex PCR; TCRdb has only the in-frame clones, and not every one. The sample lists approximately 140,000 clones; approximately 78% were seen once. Sequencing was performed on peripheral blood. The receptors stem from a human donor with acute or convalescent COVID-19. The donor label of this sample is uncertain. Both conserved end residues are part of each CDR3. The D gene is left open where the match is weak. Size tells how often a clone was seen (once, few, many) or the class of an expanded clone, and some rows leave it out.

V gene: TRBV29-1
D gene: .
clone size: .
J gene: TRBJ2-3
CDR3 DNA: TGCAGCGTTACCAGGGGTGACCCAGATACGCAGTATTTT
CDR3 protein: CSVTRGDPDTQYF

V gene: TRBV13
D gene: .
clone size: .
J gene: TRBJ2-5
CDR3 DNA: TGTGCCAGCAGCTTAATACAGAGTCGGCAAGAGACCCAGTACTTC
CDR3 protein: CASSLIQSRQETQYF

V gene: TRBV9
D gene: .
clone size: .
J gene: TRBJ1-4
CDR3 DNA: TGTGCCAGCAGTTCGACAGGTTTTAATGAAAAACTGTTTTTT
CDR3 protein: CASSSTGFNEKLFF

V gene: TRBV7-9
D gene: TRBD1
clone size: .
J gene: TRBJ1-1
CDR3 DNA: TGTGCCAGCAGCTTATTTCTAGGGGGCCAGAGGGACACTGAAGCTTTCTTT
CDR3 protein: CASSLFLGGQRDTEAFF

V gene: TRBV6-5
D gene: TRBD1
clone size: .
J gene: TRBJ2-7
CDR3 DNA: TGTGCCAGCAGTTACCGGGACAGGGGAACGAACGAGCAGTACTTC
CDR3 protein: CASSYRDRGTNEQYF

V gene: TRBV6-1
D gene: .
clone size: .
J gene: TRBJ1-1
CDR3 DNA: TGTGCCAGCAGTGAAGCGCCGCGGGGGGGTGCAGCTTTCTTT
CDR3 protein: CASSEAPRGGAAFF

V gene: TRBV6-1
D gene: .
clone size: .
J gene: TRBJ2-6
CDR3 DNA: TGTGCCAGCAGTGTCGACGGGAGATCTGGGGCCAACGTCCTGACTTTC
CDR3 protein: CASSVDGRSGANVLTF

V gene: TRBV4-3
D gene: .
clone size: .
J gene: TRBJ2-5
CDR3 DNA: TGCGCCAGCAGCCAAGATCGGGGGACCCAGTACTTC
CDR3 protein: CASSQDRGTQYF

V gene: TRBV5-1
D gene: .
clone size: .
J gene: TRBJ1-2
CDR3 DNA: TGCGCCAGCAGCTACCCTGGACAGTCTGGCTACACCTTC
CDR3 protein: CASSYPGQSGYTF

V gene: TRBV29-1
D gene: .
clone size: .
J gene: TRBJ1-2
CDR3 DNA: TGCAGCGTTGTACTGGGGAGATATGGCTACACCTTC
CDR3 protein: CSVVLGRYGYTF

V gene: TRBV11-3
D gene: TRBD1
clone size: .
J gene: TRBJ2-1
CDR3 DNA: TGTGCCAGTACCGGGACAGGGGACAATGAGCAGTTCTTC
CDR3 protein: CASTGTGDNEQFF

V gene: TRBV7-9
D gene: .
clone size: .
J gene: TRBJ1-6
CDR3 DNA: TGTGCCAGCAGCACAGGGACATATAATTCACCCCTCCACTTT
CDR3 protein: CASSTGTYNSPLHF

V gene: TRBV9
D gene: .
clone size: .
J gene: TRBJ1-2
CDR3 DNA: TGTGCCAGCAGCGCCCTGGGGGGATACTATGGCTACACCTTC
CDR3 protein: CASSALGGYYGYTF

V gene: TRBV5-1
D gene: TRBD1
clone size: once
J gene: TRBJ1-1
CDR3 DNA: TGCGCCAGCAGCTTGGTAGGGACAGGGGGAAACACTGAAGCTTTCTTT
CDR3 protein: CASSLVGTGGNTEAFF

V gene: TRBV30
D gene: .
clone size: .
J gene: TRBJ1-1
CDR3 DNA: TGTGCCTGGAGTGTCCCCCGGACAACTGAAGCTTTCTTT
CDR3 protein: CAWSVPRTTEAFF

V gene: TRBV7-9
D gene: .
clone size: .
J gene: TRBJ1-6
CDR3 DNA: TGTGCCAGCAGTTCAGGGGTCGGGACTAATTCACCCCTCCACTTT
CDR3 protein: CASSSGVGTNSPLHF

V gene: TRBV2
D gene: TRBD1
clone size: .
J gene: TRBJ1-1
CDR3 DNA: TGTGCCAGCAAGTTAGGGACAGGGGGGTCGAAAGCTTTCTTT
CDR3 protein: CASKLGTGGSKAFF

V gene: TRBV6-5
D gene: TRBD1
clone size: once
J gene: TRBJ2-3
CDR3 DNA: TGTGCCAGCAGGAGGGGGCGCACAGATACGCAGTATTTT
CDR3 protein: CASRRGRTDTQYF

V gene: TRBV30
D gene: TRBD2
clone size: few
J gene: TRBJ2-1
CDR3 DNA: TGTGCCTGGAGGCCGTGGACTAGCTCCAATGAGCAGTTCTTC
CDR3 protein: CAWRPWTSSNEQFF

V gene: TRBV25-1
D gene: TRBD1
clone size: .
J gene: TRBJ2-2
CDR3 DNA: TGTGCCAGCAGCCCTCCCCGACAGGGGTCCGGGGAGCTGTTTTTT
CDR3 protein: CASSPPRQGSGELFF

V gene: TRBV5-4
D gene: TRBD2
clone size: .
J gene: TRBJ2-5
CDR3 DNA: TGTGCCAGCAGCGGGAGGGTAGCGGGGGAAGAGACCCAGTACTTC
CDR3 protein: CASSGRVAGEETQYF

V gene: TRBV19
D gene: .
clone size: .
J gene: TRBJ1-5
CDR3 DNA: TGTGCCAGTAGGGGGGGGGCGTCTGGCAATCAGCCCCAGCATTTT
CDR3 protein: CASRGGASGNQPQHF

V gene: TRBV19
D gene: TRBD2
clone size: .
J gene: TRBJ2-5
CDR3 DNA: TGTGCCACCCATGCCCGGCTAAGCGGGGGGACGGAGACCCAGTACTTC
CDR3 protein: CATHARLSGGTETQYF

V gene: TRBV18
D gene: .
clone size: .
J gene: TRBJ1-3
CDR3 DNA: TGTGCCAGCTCACCCCCGGTTTCGGGAAACACCATATATTTT
CDR3 protein: CASSPPVSGNTIYF

V gene: TRBV7-2
D gene: TRBD1
clone size: .
J gene: TRBJ1-5
CDR3 DNA: TGTGCCAGCAGCCCTCAGACAGGGGTTAGCAATCAGCCCCAGCATTTT
CDR3 protein: CASSPQTGVSNQPQHF

V gene: TRBV19
D gene: .
clone size: few
J gene: TRBJ1-3
CDR3 DNA: TGTGCCAGTAGTACACAGGGTTTTGGAAACACCATATATTTT
CDR3 protein: CASSTQGFGNTIYF

V gene: TRBV19
D gene: .
clone size: .
J gene: TRBJ2-3
CDR3 DNA: TGTGCCAGTAGTAGTATTAAAGGGGGGGAAGATACGCAGTATTTT
CDR3 protein: CASSSIKGGEDTQYF

V gene: TRBV2
D gene: .
clone size: .
J gene: TRBJ1-1
CDR3 DNA: TGTGCCAGCAGTGTGATTAGCACTGAAGCTTTCTTT
CDR3 protein: CASSVISTEAFF

V gene: TRBV6-5
D gene: TRBD1
clone size: .
J gene: TRBJ1-3
CDR3 DNA: TGTGCCAGCAGTCCACAACAGGGGTCTGGAAACACCATATATTTT
CDR3 protein: CASSPQQGSGNTIYF

V gene: TRBV12-3/TRBV12-4
D gene: .
clone size: .
J gene: TRBJ1-4
CDR3 DNA: TGTGCCAGCACCTTACGGGAAAAACTGTTTTTT
CDR3 protein: CASTLREKLFF

V gene: TRBV6-5
D gene: TRBD1
clone size: .
J gene: TRBJ2-3
CDR3 DNA: TGTGCCAGCAGCCTGGGACAGGGGATTAATACGCAGTATTTT
CDR3 protein: CASSLGQGINTQYF

V gene: TRBV6-5
D gene: .
clone size: few
J gene: TRBJ1-4
CDR3 DNA: TGTGCCAGCAGTTTCGGACAGTTTGGAGAAAAACTGTTTTTT
CDR3 protein: CASSFGQFGEKLFF

V gene: TRBV19
D gene: .
clone size: few
J gene: TRBJ1-2
CDR3 DNA: TGTGCCAGTAGTGGACAGCTAACCTATGGCTACACCTTC
CDR3 protein: CASSGQLTYGYTF

V gene: TRBV14
D gene: .
clone size: .
J gene: TRBJ2-3
CDR3 DNA: TGTGCCAGCAGCCGATCCTACGGAGGAAATACGCAGTATTTT
CDR3 protein: CASSRSYGGNTQYF

V gene: TRBV4-2
D gene: .
clone size: .
J gene: TRBJ2-7
CDR3 DNA: TGTGCCAGCAGCTCTCGCGGGGGCTTATCCTACGAGCAGTACTTC
CDR3 protein: CASSSRGGLSYEQYF

V gene: TRBV5-1
D gene: TRBD2
clone size: .
J gene: TRBJ2-5
CDR3 DNA: TGCGCCAGCAGCCTACGGACTAGCGGGGGCCAAGAGACCCAGTACTTC
CDR3 protein: CASSLRTSGGQETQYF

V gene: TRBV18
D gene: TRBD1
clone size: .
J gene: TRBJ1-1
CDR3 DNA: TGTGCCAGCTCAGTAGGGACAGCCCCTGACACCGAAGCTTTCTTT
CDR3 protein: CASSVGTAPDTEAFF

V gene: TRBV6-1
D gene: .
clone size: .
J gene: TRBJ1-2
CDR3 DNA: TGTGCCAGCAGTGAGCACTCGGAGAACTATGGCTACACCTTC
CDR3 protein: CASSEHSENYGYTF

V gene: TRBV9
D gene: .
clone size: .
J gene: TRBJ1-2
CDR3 DNA: TGTGCCAGCAGCTCCGCCGGGAGAGTCAACTATGGCTACACCTTC
CDR3 protein: CASSSAGRVNYGYTF

V gene: TRBV19
D gene: TRBD1
clone size: .
J gene: TRBJ1-2
CDR3 DNA: TGTGCCAGTAGTGTCGGGACAGGGGGCCGCTCGGGCTACACCTTC
CDR3 protein: CASSVGTGGRSGYTF

V gene: TRBV5-4
D gene: TRBD1
clone size: few
J gene: TRBJ1-2
CDR3 DNA: TGTGCCAGCAGCCCAAACAGGGGAGTAAACTATGGCTACACCTTC
CDR3 protein: CASSPNRGVNYGYTF

V gene: TRBV7-9
D gene: .
clone size: .
J gene: TRBJ2-7
CDR3 DNA: TGTGCCAGCAGCCCACCTAGCAACTACGAGCAGTACTTC
CDR3 protein: CASSPPSNYEQYF

V gene: TRBV19
D gene: TRBD1
clone size: .
J gene: TRBJ1-6
CDR3 DNA: TGTGCCAGTAACACCAGGGGGGACTCACCCCTCCACTTT
CDR3 protein: CASNTRGDSPLHF

V gene: TRBV18
D gene: TRBD1
clone size: .
J gene: TRBJ1-2
CDR3 DNA: TGTGCCAGCTCACAGGACAGGCGAGTTAACTATGGCTACACCTTC
CDR3 protein: CASSQDRRVNYGYTF

V gene: TRBV6-6
D gene: TRBD1
clone size: .
J gene: TRBJ1-1
CDR3 DNA: TGTGCCAGCAGTAAGATCGACAGGGGAGCTTTCTTT
CDR3 protein: CASSKIDRGAFF